This paragraph reports one T cell receptor (beta chain). The data stem from a study of blood T cell repertoires in COVID-19. Here immunoSEQ multiplex PCR was the method, and the copy in TCRdb shows in-frame clones only, minus some. Found here are fewer than 400,000 clones, roughly 90% of them singletons; the top ten hold almost 4%. The CDR3 has 18 residues. Looked up from germline, CDR1 is SGHTA and CDR2 is FQGNSA. After removal of 6 bases from V and 6 bases from J, the junction contained 15 bases not matched to a gene. V gene TRBV7-2 combines with J gene TRBJ2-3; 13 nucleotides match TRBD2. Sequencing input: PBMCs or T cells enriched from blood (not recorded which). This receptor was obtained from a young woman who had been exposed to COVID-19. The DNA of the CDR3 is TGTGCCAGCAGTCCTTACGGGACTAGCGGGGTCCCAAGGGATACGCAGTATTTT. As protein: CASSPYGTSGVPRDTQYF.